Presented here are 29 T cell receptor beta chains from one specimen sequenced in a study of blood T cells in healthy people across ages (dated by TCRdb to 2014 to 2015). Libraries were prepared through 5' RACE. For sequencing, an Illumina HiSeq 2500 was employed. A second roughly 6 to 11 cycle PCR used a sample-barcoded 5' primer and a J-beta primer mix. TCRdb's own reprocessing of the public reads used fastp at Q25 and MiXCR and kept productive beta chains. Each CDR3 protein appears once, grouped with its most common genes and DNA. For this sample there are under 1,000,000 distinct CDR3 sequences; about 46% appear just once. Clones ranked in the top ten supply about a sixth of the sample. The sample consisted of blood. The origin of the receptors is an older man in good health.

The genes are TRBV9 and TRBJ2-7; D might be TRBD1 (5 bases). V shed 0 bases and J shed 4 bases, with 14 bases lying between them. Germline CDR1 is SGDLS and CDR2 is YYNGEE. This CDR3 spans 15 amino acids. CDR3: CASSVGVGQGYEQYF. CDR3 sequence (DNA): TGTGCCAGCAGCGTAGGTGTTGGGCAGGGATACGAGCAGTACTTC.

This clonotype is a singleton in its sample. The J gene is TRBJ2-1, the V gene TRBV7-2; 10 nucleotides line up with TRBD1. V was pared by 5 bases and J by 4 bases, with 8 bases of the junction left unmatched. CDR3 length equals 16 residues. Germline V CDR1 and CDR2: SGHTA, FQGNSA. In nucleotides, the CDR3 is TGTGCCAGCAGCATATTCGGGACAGGGGATTACAATGAGCAGTTCTTC. Translating gives CASSIFGTGDYNEQFF. Drawing the rest from reference TRBV7-2 and TRBJ2-1, the complete variable domain is GAGVSQSPSNKVTEKGKDVELRCDPISGHTALYWYRQSLGQGLEFLIYFQGNSAPDKSGLPSDRFSAERTGGSVSTLTIQRTQQEDSAVYLCASSIFGTGDYNEQFFGPGTRLTVL.

This clonotype has a count of ten or more. The chain is built from TRBV4-2 and TRBJ2-7, with 10 bases fitting TRBD2. The CDR3 has 15 residues. Trimming took 3 bases from V and 1 from J; bases not matched to a gene: 3. The germline V gene has CDR1 LGHNA and CDR2 YNFKEQ. Here the CDR3 DNA reads TGTGCCAGCAGCCACGGACTAGCGGTATCCTACGAGCAGTACTTC. Its translation: CASSHGLAVSYEQYF.

This clonotype has a handful of counts. The V and J genes are TRBV11-2 and TRBJ2-4; 7 bases map to TRBD2. Germline V CDR1 and CDR2: SGHAT, FQNNGV. The trim removed 5 bases at V and 0 bases at J, leaving 13 bases unmatched. This CDR3 contains 18 residues. The CDR3 DNA reads as TGTGCCAGCAGCCCCTCGGGGGGAGCGCCTTTAGCCAAAAACATTCAGTACTTC. Translation: CASSPSGGAPLAKNIQYF.

In its sample, this clonotype was seen a few times. The chain links TRBV20-1 to TRBJ2-1; D is perhaps TRBD2 (5 bases). Germline assignment: CDR1 DFQATT and CDR2 SNEGSKA (reference sequence). This CDR3 region has 15 residues. Trimming took off 0 bases at V and 4 bases at J, with 13 bases between the two ends. For the CDR3, the DNA is TGCAGTGCTAGAGATCTCAGCGGAGTATACAATGAGCAGTTCTTC. This gives the protein CSARDLSGVYNEQFF.

This clonotype was counted a few times. This chain connects TRBV3-1 to TRBJ1-5; D may be TRBD1 (5 bases). The V and J ends lost 1 base and 10 bases respectively, with 11 bases between them. This CDR3 has 13 residues. The V gene's germline CDR1 is LGHDT and CDR2 YNNKEL (reference sequence). CDR3 coding DNA: TGTGCCAGCAGCCAAGGGGGCGAGGGTCCCCAGCATTTT. Amino acids: CASSQGGEGPQHF.

The chain has TRBV12-3 or TRBV12-4 and TRBJ1-6; D is possibly TRBD1 (5 bases). The CDR3 is 15 residues long. V was cut by 5 bases and J by 9 bases, with 17 bases left in between. This chain's CDR3 is CASSPDSGVSSPLHF. As DNA, the CDR3 is TGTGCCAGCAGTCCCGACAGCGGGGTCAGTTCACCCCTCCACTTT.

This clonotype is a singleton in its sample. J is TRBJ1-2 and V is TRBV10-3; D is undetermined. V lost 3 bases, J lost 4 bases, and 9 bases lay in between. Germline V gene lookup returns CDR1 ENHRY and CDR2 SYGVKD. This CDR3 spans 13 amino acids. CDR3 in amino acids: CAISDPTLYGYTF. The DNA of the CDR3 is TGTGCCATCAGTGATCCGACACTCTATGGCTACACCTTC.

The DNA for the CDR3 is TGTGCCAGCAGCTCGGGTACTAGCGGCATCTCCTACGAGCAGTACTTC. It specifies CASSSGTSGISYEQYF. The chain combines TRBV11-2 with TRBJ2-7; 8 bases fit TRBD2. The germline gives CDR1 SGHAT, CDR2 FQNNGV. The CDR3 sequence is 16 residues long. V was pared by 4 bases and J by 0 bases, with 8 bases of the junction left unmatched. Using reference TRBV11-2 and TRBJ2-7 for the parts outside the CDR3, the full variable domain is EAGVAQSPRYKIIEKRQSVAFWCNPISGHATLYWYQQILGQGPKLLIQFQNNGVVDDSQLPKDRFSAERLKGVDSTLKIQPAKLEDSAVYLCASSSGTSGISYEQYFGPGTRLTVT.

This clonotype was picked up many times. The chain carries TRBV7-2 and TRBJ2-7; D ambiguous. In germline, CDR1 is SGHTA, CDR2 FQGNSA. The CDR3 has 13 residues. V was clipped by 2 bases and J by 4 bases, with 9 bases between them. CDR3 sequence: CASSLNTMYEQYF. The CDR3 region has the DNA TGTGCCAGCAGCTTAAATACAATGTACGAGCAGTACTTC. Full variable domain (rest looked up from reference TRBV7-2 and TRBJ2-7): GAGVSQSPSNKVTEKGKDVELRCDPISGHTALYWYRQSLGQGLEFLIYFQGNSAPDKSGLPSDRFSAERTGGSVSTLTIQRTQQEDSAVYLCASSLNTMYEQYFGPGTRLTVT.

V and J are TRBV14 and TRBJ2-1; D perhaps matches TRBD1 (6 bases). Trimming took off 3 bases at V and 4 bases at J, with 16 bases between the two ends. The CDR3 loop spans 16 amino acids. Germline CDR1 is SGHDN and CDR2 is FVKESK. The CDR3 spells CASSQVRTEVYNEQFF. CDR3 nucleotide sequence: TGTGCCAGCAGCCAGGTTAGGACAGAGGTATACAATGAGCAGTTCTTC.

This clonotype was seen ten or more times. V usage is TRBV6-2 or TRBV6-3 and J usage is TRBJ2-1; D perhaps matches TRBD1 (5 bases). The V gene's germline CDR1 is MNHEY and CDR2 SVGEGT. The CDR3 is 13 residues long. With 6 bases removed from V and 4 bases from J, the gap between germline ends came to 10 bases. The CDR3 is CASSDSGYNEQFF. DNA of the CDR3: TGTGCCAGCAGCGACTCAGGGTACAATGAGCAGTTCTTC.

The V gene is TRBV7-9, the J gene TRBJ1-1, with 9 bases identical to TRBD1. Per the germline V gene, CDR1 is SEHNR and CDR2 is FQNEAQ (reference sequence). Trimming cost V 8 bases and J 2 bases; bases outside gene matches: 12. This CDR3 is 16 amino acids long. In nucleotides, the CDR3 is TGTGCCAGCGCCTCGTTACAGGGGGCCACCAACACTGAAGCTTTCTTT. Translating it yields CASASLQGATNTEAFF.

The V and J genes are TRBV12-3 or TRBV12-4 and TRBJ2-3; TRBD1 matches 7 bases. The CDR3 has 14 residues. The trim removed 6 bases at V and 6 bases at J, leaving 9 bases unmatched. CDR3 DNA sequence: TGTGCCAGCAGCTTCGAGGGGGCCCGCGATACGCAGTATTTT. Encoded protein: CASSFEGARDTQYF.

This rearrangement joins TRBV28 to TRBJ2-7; 10 positions match TRBD1. Germline loops: CDR1 MDHEN, CDR2 SYDVKM. The CDR3 length is 16 residues. V lost 3 bases and J lost 3; bases outside the gene matches: 8. CDR3 in DNA: TGTGCCAGCAGTTTCCTCGACAGGGGGCCCCTCTACGAGCAGTACTTC. Amino acid sequence: CASSFLDRGPLYEQYF. Full variable domain (missing parts from reference TRBV28 and TRBJ2-7): DVKVTQSSRYLVKRTGEKVFLECVQDMDHENMFWYRQDPGLGLRLIYFSYDVKMKEKGDIPEGYSVSREKKERFSLILESASTNQTSMYLCASSFLDRGPLYEQYFGPGTRLTVT.

The genes are TRBV9 and TRBJ2-3; unclear D gene. The CDR3 has 15 residues. V dropped 0 bases and J dropped 2 bases, with 10 bases sitting between them. The germline V gene encodes CDR1 SGDLS and CDR2 YYNGEE. The CDR3 sequence: CASSVGSLFTDTQYF. CDR3 coding DNA: TGTGCCAGCAGCGTAGGTAGCCTATTCACAGATACGCAGTATTTT.

This chain uses TRBV12-3 or TRBV12-4 with TRBJ2-7; 10 bases fit TRBD1. This CDR3 is 15 amino acids long. V shed 5 bases and J 7 bases; nucleotides not matched to a gene: 11. CDR3 nucleotide sequence: TGTGCCAGCAGTAGACAGGGGGCATTTGAAAATGAGCAGTACTTC. Translating it yields CASSRQGAFENEQYF.

The chain uses TRBV24-1 and TRBJ2-1, with D maybe TRBD2 (6 bases). The CDR3 runs 13 residues. V lost 5 bases and J 7 bases, leaving 11 bases between the germline ends. The germline gives CDR1 KGHDR, CDR2 SFDVKD. For the CDR3, the DNA is TGTGCCACCAGTGCCCCGGGGGTAAATGAGCAGTTCTTC. Translated, it gives CATSAPGVNEQFF.

The chain has TRBV5-1 and TRBJ1-2; 9 nucleotides line up with TRBD1. The germline gives CDR1 SGHRS, CDR2 YFSETQ. After removal of 4 bases from V and 4 bases from J, the junction contained 5 bases not matched to a gene. CDR3 size: 14 residues. The CDR3 region is CASSLDRGSYGYTF. The CDR3 bases are TGCGCCAGCAGCCTAGACAGGGGGAGCTATGGCTACACCTTC.

This clonotype was recorded only once. This chain joins TRBV7-2 and TRBJ2-4; D is unclear. Matching the DNA end better, TRBJ2-7 makes the J call doubtful. There are 14 residues in the CDR3. Germline assignment: CDR1 SGHTA and CDR2 FQGNSA. In DNA form, the CDR3 reads TGTGCCAGCAGCCTAGTGAGAGGAGCCTACGAGCAGTACTTC. It codes for CASSLVRGAYEQYF.

This sequence joins TRBV7-7 and TRBJ2-1; D gene unclear. The assigned J gene may be wrong: the sequence end matches TRBJ2-7 better. The CDR3 contains 12 residues. Germline-derived CDR1 and CDR2 are SSHAT and FNYEAQ (reference sequence). The CDR3 sequence: CASPWKGNEQYF. For the CDR3, the DNA is TGTGCTAGCCCTTGGAAGGGCAATGAGCAGTACTTC.

The chain uses TRBV2 and TRBJ2-3; 15 bases are a match to TRBD2. The germline V gene encodes CDR1 SNHLY and CDR2 FYNNEI. The ends lost 4 bases at V and 4 bases at J; junction bases unmatched: 0. CDR3 size: 15 residues. The CDR3 nucleotides are TGTGCCAGCAGTGGGACTAGCGGGAGGGCAGATACGCAGTATTTT. Residues: CASSGTSGRADTQYF.

This clonotype was picked up a small number of times. The chain combines TRBV12-3 or TRBV12-4 with TRBJ2-1, with 11 positions matching TRBD1. V lost 6 bases to trimming and J lost 7 bases; unmatched junction nucleotides: 8. The CDR3 is 15 amino acids. CDR3 DNA sequence: TGTGCCAGCAGGGGAGGACAGGGGGCGCCGAATGAGCAGTTCTTC. It codes for CASRGGQGAPNEQFF.

With respect to this clonotype: An end of the junction does not agree with germline; a read error may underlie this. The chain joins TRBV28 to TRBJ2-1, with 12 bases matching TRBD2. CDR1 MDHEN and CDR2 SYDVKM come from the germline V gene. The CDR3 consists of 17 residues. The CDR3 protein is CVSTSLAGGPSYNEQFF. CDR3 DNA: TGTGTCAGCACCTCCCTAGCGGGAGGGCCCTCCTACAATGAGCAGTTCTTC.

This clonotype was observed a handful of times. V and J are TRBV7-2 and TRBJ2-7; maybe TRBD1 (6 bases). Germline-derived CDR1 and CDR2 are SGHTA and FQGNSA. The CDR3 runs 15 residues. The V end lost 5 bases, the J end lost 0 bases, and 14 bases lay between the germline ends. CDR3 amino acids: CASSQGGTYSYEQYF. CDR3 DNA sequence: TGTGCCAGCAGCCAAGGGGGTACTTACTCCTACGAGCAGTACTTC.

The chain couples TRBV12-3 or TRBV12-4 to TRBJ2-1, with D perhaps matching TRBD1 or TRBD2 (6 bases each). CDR3 length equals 15 residues. Trimming stripped 7 bases from V and 7 bases from J, with 20 bases between. The CDR3 DNA follows: TGTGCCAGCACCTCCGCCAACAGGGAGGTTAATGAGCAGTTCTTC. Its protein product is CASTSANREVNEQFF.

V and J are TRBV12-3 or TRBV12-4 and TRBJ2-4; TRBD2 is a possible D gene (7 bases). The J call is doubtful: the DNA matches TRBJ2-7 better. CDR3 length: 13 amino acids. The CDR3 DNA follows: TGTGCCAGCAGTGCGGGGGCAGGGCACGAGCAGTACTTC. It is translated as CASSAGAGHEQYF.

This chain uses TRBV2 with TRBJ2-7, with 10 positions matching TRBD2. Per germline, CDR1 SNHLY and CDR2 FYNNEI. V dropped 3 bases and J dropped 5; count of bases not matched to a gene: 4. This CDR3 has 14 residues. The CDR3 DNA reads TGTGCCAGCAGTGAGGCTAGCGGGAGCAACGAGCAGTACTTC. This encodes CASSEASGSNEQYF.

This clonotype was picked up one time. The J gene is TRBJ1-6, the V gene TRBV7-9; D possibly corresponds to TRBD1 (5 bases). The V and J ends lost 5 bases and 7 bases respectively, with 15 bases between them. The CDR3 totals 15 residues. Germline V gene lookup returns CDR1 SEHNR and CDR2 FQNEAQ (reference sequence). The CDR3 reads CASSRLQGENSPLHF. CDR3 bases: TGTGCCAGCAGCCGACTTCAGGGTGAGAATTCACCCCTCCACTTT.